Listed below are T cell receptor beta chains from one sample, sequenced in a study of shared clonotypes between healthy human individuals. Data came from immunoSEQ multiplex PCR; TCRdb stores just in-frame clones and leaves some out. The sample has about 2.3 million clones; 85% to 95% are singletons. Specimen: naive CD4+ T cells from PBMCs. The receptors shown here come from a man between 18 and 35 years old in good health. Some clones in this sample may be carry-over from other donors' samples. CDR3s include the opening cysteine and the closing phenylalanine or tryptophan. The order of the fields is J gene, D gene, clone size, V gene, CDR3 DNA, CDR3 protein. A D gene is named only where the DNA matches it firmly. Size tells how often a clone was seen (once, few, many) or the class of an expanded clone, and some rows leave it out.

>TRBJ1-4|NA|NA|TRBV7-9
TGTGCCAGCAGCTTTGGGACACTTGCAACTAATGAAAAACTGTTTTTT
CASSFGTLATNEKLFF
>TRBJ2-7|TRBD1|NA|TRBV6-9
TGTGCCACCCGACAGGGGGGGTCCTACGAGCAGTACTTC
CATRQGGSYEQYF
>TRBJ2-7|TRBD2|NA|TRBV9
TGTGCCAGCAGCGTAGGGCTAGCGGAAAACGAGCAGTACTTC
CASSVGLAENEQYF
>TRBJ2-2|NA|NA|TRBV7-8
TGTGCCAGCGTGGTGGGGGTCTCCGTGAGGGCCGGGGAGCTGTTTTTT
CASVVGVSVRAGELFF
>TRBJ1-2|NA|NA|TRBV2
TGTGCCAGCAGTCTTGACATAGTTTCGGAGGGCTACACCTTC
CASSLDIVSEGYTF
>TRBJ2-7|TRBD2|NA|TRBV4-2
TGTGCCAGCAGCCAGTCGACTAGCGGGACCTACGAGCAGTACTTC
CASSQSTSGTYEQYF
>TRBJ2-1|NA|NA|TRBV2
TGTGCCAGCAGCGCAGGCATTCCCTCCTACAATGAGCAGTTCTTC
CASSAGIPSYNEQFF
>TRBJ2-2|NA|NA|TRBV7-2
TGTGCCAGCAGCTTGACACGGAACACCGGGGAGCTGTTTTTT
CASSLTRNTGELFF
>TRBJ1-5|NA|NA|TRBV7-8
TGTGCCAGCAGCTTAGGGGTGCCGGCCAATCAGCCCCAGCATTTT
CASSLGVPANQPQHF
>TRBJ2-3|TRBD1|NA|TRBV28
TGTGCCAGCAGTTTGTTAACAGGGGGCAGGGATACGCAGTATTTT
CASSLLTGGRDTQYF
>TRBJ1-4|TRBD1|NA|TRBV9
TGTGCCAGCAGCCCCAGGGGGGGGCCGGGGGAAAAACTGTTTTTT
CASSPRGGPGEKLFF
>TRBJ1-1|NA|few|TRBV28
TGTGCCAGCAGCCTCGGGAGACCCAACACTGAAGCTTTCTTT
CASSLGRPNTEAFF
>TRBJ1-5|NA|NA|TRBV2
TGTGCCAGCAGTCTGAATCAGCCCCAGCATTTT
CASSLNQPQHF
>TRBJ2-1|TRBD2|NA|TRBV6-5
TGTGCCAGCAGTTACTGGCTAGCGGGGGGCAATGAGCAGTTCTTC
CASSYWLAGGNEQFF
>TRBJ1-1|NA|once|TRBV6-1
TGTGCCAGCAGGATACAGGGTGGAGTGAACACTGAAGCTTTCTTT
CASRIQGGVNTEAFF
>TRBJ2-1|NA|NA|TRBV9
TGTGCCAGCAGCGTCAAGGGGGGACCCAATGAGCAGTTCTTC
CASSVKGGPNEQFF
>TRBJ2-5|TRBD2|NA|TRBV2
TGTGCCAGCAGGGCGGGAGGGATAGGGGAGACCCAGTACTTC
CASRAGGIGETQYF
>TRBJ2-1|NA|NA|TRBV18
TGTGCCAGCTCACCAGCAGGGGTCGCTCCCTACAATGAGCAGTTCTTC
CASSPAGVAPYNEQFF
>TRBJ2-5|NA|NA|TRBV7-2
TGTGCCAGCAGCTTAGGGCCGGGAGAGACCCAGTACTTC
CASSLGPGETQYF
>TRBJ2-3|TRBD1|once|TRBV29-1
TGCAGCGTGGGGGGACAGGGAGTCACAGATACGCAGTATTTT
CSVGGQGVTDTQYF
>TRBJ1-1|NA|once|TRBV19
TGTGCCAGTAGTATAGAGGCCAGCTTGAACACTGAAGCTTTCTTT
CASSIEASLNTEAFF
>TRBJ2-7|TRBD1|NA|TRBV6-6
TGTGCCAGCAGATTTACAGGGGAATACGAGCAGTACTTC
CASRFTGEYEQYF
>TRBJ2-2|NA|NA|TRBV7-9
TGTGCCAGCAGCTTCCGGGGCAGTTCCACCGGGGAGCTGTTTTTT
CASSFRGSSTGELFF
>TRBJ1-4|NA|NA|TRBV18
TGTGCCAGCTCACCACTGACGGGGGCGCTTAATGAAAAACTGTTTTTT
CASSPLTGALNEKLFF
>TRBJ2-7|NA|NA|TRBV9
TGTGCCAGCAGCGTAGCCCCGACCAACGAGCAGTACTTC
CASSVAPTNEQYF
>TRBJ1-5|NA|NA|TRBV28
TGTGCCAGCAGTTTTCAGGGAATAGCGACCGCGCAGCCCCAGCATTTT
CASSFQGIATAQPQHF
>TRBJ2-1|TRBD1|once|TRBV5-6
TGTGCCAGCAGCCTGGGGACAGGGGTTGCCAATGAGCAGTTCTTC
CASSLGTGVANEQFF
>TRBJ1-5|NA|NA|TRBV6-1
TGTGCCAGCACTCCCGAGCCGGGTCAGCCCCAGCATTTT
CASTPEPGQPQHF
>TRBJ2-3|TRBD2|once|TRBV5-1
TGCGCCAGCAGCCCAGGGACTAGCGGGAGCGGGGCAGATACGCAGTATTTT
CASSPGTSGSGADTQYF
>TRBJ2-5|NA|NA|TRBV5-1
TGCGCCAGCAGCTACCTGAAAGGTTCGGAGACCCAGTACTTC
CASSYLKGSETQYF
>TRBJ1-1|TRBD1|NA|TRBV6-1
TGTGCCAGCAGTGAGCGGGACAGGGCCTTCACTGAAGCTTTCTTT
CASSERDRAFTEAFF
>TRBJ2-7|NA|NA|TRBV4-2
TGTGCCAGCAGCCAGTCAGGGGCACTTAACGAGCAGTACTTC
CASSQSGALNEQYF
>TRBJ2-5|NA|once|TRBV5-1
TGCGCCAGCAGCTTTGGTCGGGTCCGGCGGGAGACCCAGTACTTC
CASSFGRVRRETQYF
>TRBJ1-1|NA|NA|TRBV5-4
TGTGCCAGCAGCCTCAGGGACTCCGTCACGGAAGCTTTCTTT
CASSLRDSVTEAFF
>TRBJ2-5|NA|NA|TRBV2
TGTGCCAGCAGCTGGGACTCCCAAGAGACCCAGTACTTC
CASSWDSQETQYF
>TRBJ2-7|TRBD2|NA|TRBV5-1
TGCGCCAGCAGCTTCCGGGAGGGATTTTGGGAGCAGTACTTC
CASSFREGFWEQYF
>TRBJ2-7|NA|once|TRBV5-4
TGTGCCAGCAGCTTGGCCGGGACTTATTCCTACGAGCAGTACTTC
CASSLAGTYSYEQYF
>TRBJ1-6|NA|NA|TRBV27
TGTGCCAGCAGAATCCTGCCGTATTCACCCCTCCACTTT
CASRILPYSPLHF